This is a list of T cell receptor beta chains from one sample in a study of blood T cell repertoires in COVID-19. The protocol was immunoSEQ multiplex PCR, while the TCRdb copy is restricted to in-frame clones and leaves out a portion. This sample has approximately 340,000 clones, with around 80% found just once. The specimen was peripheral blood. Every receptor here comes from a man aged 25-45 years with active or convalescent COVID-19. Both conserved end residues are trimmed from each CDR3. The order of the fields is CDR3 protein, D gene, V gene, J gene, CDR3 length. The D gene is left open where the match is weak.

ASSLIQGRVDTEAF	TRBD1	TRBV6-2/TRBV6-3	TRBJ1-1	14
ASSPGVASSGNTIY	NA	TRBV18	TRBJ1-3	14
ASSSSPDTQY	NA	TRBV5-4	TRBJ2-3	10
AISEGLAYTGELF	NA	TRBV10-3	TRBJ2-2	13
ASTPPQQGSGGYT	NA	TRBV6-2/TRBV6-3	TRBJ1-2	13
ASSPYPHTSGGGQGYT	TRBD1	TRBV28	TRBJ1-2	16
SASSGGGEKLF	NA	TRBV20-1	TRBJ1-4	11
ASSYQPPGPHYGYT	NA	TRBV6-5	TRBJ1-2	14
ASSLKKQGNSPLH	NA	TRBV5-4	TRBJ1-6	13
ASSLEPQETQY	NA	TRBV5-1	TRBJ2-5	11
ASSRQGDQPQH	TRBD1	TRBV18	TRBJ1-5	11
ASRHNEQF	NA	TRBV28	TRBJ2-1	8
ASMRNDRGYEQY	NA	TRBV6-6	TRBJ2-7	12
ASSSPLQGLWKQY	NA	TRBV11-3	TRBJ2-7	13
SVGGRQGAYEQY	TRBD1	TRBV29-1	TRBJ2-7	12
ASSSIPPGEAYEQY	NA	TRBV27	TRBJ2-7	14
AISEYTEAF	NA	TRBV10-3	TRBJ1-1	9
ASSLTGVNTEAF	TRBD1	TRBV6-5	TRBJ1-1	12
ASSQDPAGGAGANVLT	TRBD2	TRBV4-2	TRBJ2-6	16
ASSLGHQGPHEQY	NA	TRBV5-1	TRBJ2-7	13
AWSAQGVTEAF	TRBD1	TRBV30	TRBJ1-1	11
ATSRRAGGAEPQH	TRBD1	TRBV15	TRBJ1-5	13
ASSQQAGDWETQY	TRBD2	TRBV4-3	TRBJ2-5	13
ASRRGRGGTGELF	TRBD1	TRBV11-3	TRBJ2-2	13
ASSPPAGGFTEAF	NA	TRBV7-2	TRBJ1-1	13
ASSVSERVLI	NA	TRBV9	TRBJ1-2	10
ASSQVQGNYGYT	NA	TRBV4-2	TRBJ1-2	12
ASSPQGQQETQY	TRBD1	TRBV7-3	TRBJ2-5	12
AWSATGGNQPQH	NA	TRBV30	TRBJ1-5	12
ASSHPGRV	NA	TRBV21-1	TRBJ2-1	8
ASSEIPTARTNYGYT	NA	TRBV6-1	TRBJ1-2	15
SGQGYTEAF	NA	TRBV29-1	TRBJ1-1	9
ASSLMVGDYEQY	NA	TRBV5-1	TRBJ2-7	12
ASSSRWERQY	NA	TRBV11-2	TRBJ2-3	10
ASSQEAGPRVFTEAF	NA	TRBV3-1/TRBV3-2	TRBJ1-1	15
ASSLGGQGAHGTQY	TRBD1	TRBV7-2	TRBJ2-3	14
ASSRGQGNYGYT	TRBD1	TRBV7-8	TRBJ1-2	12
AWMTGGKRY	TRBD1	TRBV30	TRBJ2-7	9
ASSYLNYHNEQF	NA	TRBV6-2/TRBV6-3	TRBJ2-1	12
ASSWGTSGVNEQF	TRBD2	TRBV27	TRBJ2-1	13
ASSYSRTGGGETQY	TRBD1	TRBV6-5	TRBJ2-5	14
ASSKGQEFYEQY	TRBD1	TRBV2	TRBJ2-7	12
ASSGIADSSYNEQF	NA	TRBV2	TRBJ2-1	14
ASRNLESRYT	NA	TRBV9	TRBJ1-2	10
ASSQGSGVGETQY	NA	TRBV3-1/TRBV3-2	TRBJ2-5	13
ASCTDRNTGELF	NA	TRBV6-5	TRBJ2-2	12
ASSRPDRGAYEQY	TRBD1	TRBV18	TRBJ2-7	13
ASSPLQGGYT	NA	TRBV6-5	TRBJ1-2	10
AWSPGLAGEDTQY	TRBD2	TRBV30	TRBJ2-3	13
ASSLAQVGGSNYGYT	NA	TRBV7-2	TRBJ1-2	15
ASSGLVSNQPQH	NA	TRBV2	TRBJ1-5	12
ASSQDTFRRAGYEQY	NA	TRBV4-3	TRBJ2-7	15